This T cell receptor beta chain was identified in a study of cytomegalovirus exposure and HLA in healthy donors. The study's findings and limits: Later work associated more than 15,000 TCR beta sequences with HLA alleles at 0.05 false discovery rate. Certain indistinguishable V segments, among them TRBV6-2 and TRBV6-3, were excluded.

About this clone itself: Its matching antigen is unknown.

The germline V gene encodes CDR1 SNHLY and CDR2 FYNNEI. The CDR3 has 15 amino acids. V lost 6 bases, J lost 5 bases, and 10 bases stayed unmatched. This PCR relied on a set of 60 Vbeta primers and 13 Jbeta primers. Clones were read by immunoSEQ multiplex PCR, and TCRdb kept only the in-frame ones, dropping some. The clone table shows 150,000 to 200,000 clones, with the ten largest holding 0.79%. This sequence originates from a woman between 18 and 29 years old in good health and CMV-seropositive. The sequenced sample consisted of PBMCs. V is TRBV2 and J is TRBJ2-5; 9 positions agree with TRBD1. The CDR3 is CASRTGTGKWETQYF. The CDR3 DNA is TGTGCCAGCAGGACCGGGACAGGGAAGTGGGAGACCCAGTACTTC.